This is a list of T cell receptor beta chains from one sample in a study of blood T cells in healthy people across ages. One entry per CDR3 protein results from TCRdb running MiXCR on the 5' RACE reads. The sample lists approximately 800,000 distinct CDR3 sequences, more than 25% seen once, with 2.5% to 3.5% in the top ten. A further study also used this sample, focusing on T cells of mothers and their children.

Sequenced material: blood. These TCRs come from a boy between 5 and 17 years old in good health. Each CDR3 is given with its conserved first and last residue. The D gene is left open where the match is weak. Only some rows state a clone size, as once, few, many or a class for expanded clones.

abundance	d_gene	v_gene	j_gene	CDR3aa	CDR3nt
few	NA	TRBV3-1	TRBJ2-1	CASSQDGEQFF	TGTGCCAGCAGCCAAGATGGCGAGCAGTTCTTC
NA	TRBD1	TRBV27	TRBJ2-1	CAIEGAEGMFF	TGTGCCATTGAGGGGGCCGAGGGGATGTTCTTC
NA	TRBD1	TRBV7-2	TRBJ1-3	CASSSRDSRNTIYF	TGTGCCAGCAGCTCAAGGGACAGCCGAAACACCATATATTTT
NA	NA	TRBV4-2	TRBJ2-7	CASSQEGLSYEQYF	TGTGCCAGCAGCCAAGAAGGACTCTCCTACGAGCAGTACTTC
NA	NA	TRBV20-1	TRBJ1-2	CSAFTSLNYGYTF	TGCAGTGCTTTCACGAGTCTTAACTATGGCTACACCTTC
NA	NA	TRBV6-6	TRBJ2-5	CATSPGNVGTQYF	TGTGCCACCAGCCCGGGAAACGTCGGGACCCAGTACTTC
NA	NA	TRBV29-1	TRBJ2-3	CSVLGSNTDTQYF	TGCAGCGTTTTAGGATCAAACACAGATACGCAGTATTTT
NA	NA	TRBV18	TRBJ1-3	CASSPVQGRGNTIYF	TGTGCCAGCTCACCGGTTCAGGGGCGCGGAAACACCATATATTTT
NA	NA	TRBV7-9	TRBJ1-3	CASSLKLWGRDSSGNTIYF	TGTGCCAGCAGCTTAAAACTGTGGGGCCGGGACTCCTCTGGAAACACCATATATTTT
few	NA	TRBV9	TRBJ2-7	CASSVGQSGTYEQYF	TGTGCCAGCAGCGTAGGACAGTCCGGTACCTACGAGCAGTACTTC
NA	NA	TRBV7-8	TRBJ2-1	CASSFSTLAYNEQFF	TGTGCCAGCAGCTTCTCTACGCTCGCCTACAATGAGCAGTTCTTC
NA	NA	TRBV5-1	TRBJ1-4	CASSLKGRNEKLFF	TGCGCCAGCAGCTTAAAGGGGAGGAACGAAAAACTGTTTTTT
NA	NA	TRBV3-1	TRBJ2-1	CASSRGRANEQFF	TGTGCCAGCAGTCGGGGCAGGGCAAATGAGCAGTTCTTC
many	TRBD1	TRBV11-2	TRBJ2-4	CASSLVSGTGDLAKNIQYF	TGTGCCAGCAGCTTAGTCTCCGGGACAGGGGACCTAGCCAAAAACATTCAGTACTTC
NA	NA	TRBV4-3	TRBJ2-5	CASSRNSGETQYF	TGCGCCAGCAGCCGTAATTCAGGGGAGACCCAGTACTTC
NA	TRBD2	TRBV6-5	TRBJ2-5	CASSYTSGGSYQETQYF	TGTGCCAGCAGTTACACTAGCGGGGGTTCGTACCAAGAGACCCAGTACTTC
NA	NA	TRBV4-1	TRBJ2-7	CASSQATAIYEQYF	TGCGCCAGCAGCCAAGCAACGGCAATCTACGAGCAGTACTTC